This TCR beta chain was sequenced for a study of control samples from healthy donors and cancer patients. Germline V gene sequence: CDR1 LNHDA, CDR2 SQIVND (reference sequence). The V gene end was trimmed by 5 bases and the J gene end by 3 bases; junction bases not matched to a gene: 5. The CDR3 extends over 14 amino acids. TCRdb keeps only in-frame clones here, not all; method: immunoSEQ multiplex PCR. Of over 200,000 clones in the sample, over 75% were seen once. The sequencing sample was made of PBMCs. The chain couples TRBV19 to TRBJ1-1; TRBD1 matches 8 bases. The receptor comes from a woman aged 60-75 years with lung cancer. The CDR3 sequence is CASSLQGAYTEAFF. CDR3 DNA: TGTGCCAGTAGTCTCCAGGGGGCGTACACTGAAGCTTTCTTT.